The 23 T cell receptor beta chains given below trace back to one sample, sequenced in a study of blood T cell repertoires in COVID-19. Using immunoSEQ multiplex PCR, the repertoire was profiled, and TCRdb retains in-frame clones only, with some absent. In the table there are some 290,000 clones, 85% to 90% of which are singletons. Sample: peripheral blood. These receptors were obtained from a woman aged 30 to 39 with COVID-19, enrolled during active disease.

V usage is TRBV14 and J usage is TRBJ1-2; 7 bases line up with TRBD1. The CDR3 runs 15 residues. In germline, CDR1 is SGHDN, CDR2 FVKESK. The V segment lost 3 bases and the J segment 6 bases; nucleotides outside the gene matches: 10. In DNA, the CDR3 is TGTGCCAGCAGCCACCGACGGACAGGTTGGGATGGCTACACCTTC. It translates to CASSHRRTGWDGYTF.

V and J are TRBV28 and TRBJ1-6; 8 positions match TRBD1. The CDR3 is 17 residues long. V lost 6 bases and J lost 9; bases outside the gene matches: 16. The germline V gene encodes CDR1 MDHEN and CDR2 SYDVKM. CDR3 amino acids: CASSSTRTTGVSSPLHF. The CDR3 coding sequence is TGTGCCAGCAGCTCAACCCGCACGACAGGGGTGAGTTCACCCCTCCACTTT.

This clone is a singleton in its sample. V is TRBV4-2 and J is TRBJ1-4, with a tentative D call TRBD1 (6 bases). V lost 1 base to trimming and J lost 2 bases, with 11 bases between them. The CDR3 spans 16 residues. Germline V gives CDR1 LGHNA, CDR2 YNFKEQ. CDR3 sequence reads: CASSQAQGPTNEKLFF. The CDR3 coding sequence is TGTGCCAGCAGCCAAGCCCAGGGGCCCACTAATGAAAAACTGTTTTTT.

The rearrangement links TRBV7-9 to TRBJ2-5, with TRBD2 identical over 12 bases. CDR3 length: 18 residues. Germline lookup yields CDR1 SEHNR and CDR2 FQNEAQ (reference sequence). J was trimmed by 4 bases and V by 1 base; bases with no gene match: 10. CDR3 sequence: CASSLGVASGGARETQYF. The CDR3 DNA is TGTGCCAGCAGCTTAGGGGTGGCTAGCGGGGGGGCCCGAGAGACCCAGTACTTC.

The chain carries TRBV10-3 and TRBJ2-2; TRBD1 aligns across 10 bases. The germline V gene encodes CDR1 ENHRY and CDR2 SYGVKD. There are 19 residues in the CDR3. After removal of 0 bases from V and 7 bases from J, the junction contained 14 bases not matched to a gene. The CDR3 coding sequence is TGTGCCATCAGTGAGTCCGGCCGAGACAGGGGGCGATTAAGCGGGGAGCTGTTTTTT. Translated: CAISESGRDRGRLSGELFF.

The chain links TRBV5-6 to TRBJ1-4; a possible D gene is TRBD1 (6 bases). The CDR3 is 15 amino acids. The V end was cut by 2 bases, the J end by 5 bases, with 13 bases between. Germline V gives CDR1 SGHDT, CDR2 YYEEEE. CDR3 sequence: CASSFRSQGNEKLFF. CDR3 nucleotides: TGTGCCAGCAGCTTTAGGTCACAGGGCAATGAAAAACTGTTTTTT.

The rearrangement uses TRBV29-1 and TRBJ1-3, with TRBD1 matching 7 bases. This CDR3 has 13 residues. The ends lost 6 bases at V and 8 bases at J; junction bases unmatched: 10. Germline assignment: CDR1 SQVTM and CDR2 ANQGSEA. CDR3 protein: CSVDTGVGDTIYF. DNA of the CDR3: TGCAGCGTCGATACAGGGGTTGGGGACACCATATATTTT.

V and J are TRBV2 and TRBJ2-7; possibly TRBD2 for D (6 bases). The CDR3 runs 12 residues. With 6 bases removed from V and 2 bases from J, the gap between germline ends came to 8 bases. Germline V gene lookup returns CDR1 SNHLY and CDR2 FYNNEI. DNA of the CDR3: TGTGCCAGCAGGGGGAGGACCTACGAGCAGTACTTC. This gives the protein CASRGRTYEQYF. The full variable domain, with the rest looked up from reference TRBV2 and TRBJ2-7, is EPEVTQTPSHQVTQMGQEVILRCVPISNHLYFYWYRQILGQKVEFLVSFYNNEISEKSEIFDDQFSVERPDGSNFTLKIRSTKLEDSAMYFCASRGRTYEQYFGPGTRLTVT.

The chain is built from TRBV25-1 and TRBJ2-1; D perhaps matches TRBD2 (6 bases). The CDR3 contains 13 residues. The germline CDR1 and CDR2 sequences are MGHDK and SYGVNS. Trimming pared 8 bases from V and 5 bases from J, leaving 13 bases between. The CDR3 sequence: CASGGGGDNEQFF. The CDR3 nucleotides read TGTGCCAGCGGGGGAGGAGGTGACAATGAGCAGTTCTTC.

The gene calls are TRBV7-6 and TRBJ2-7; tentatively, D is TRBD2 (6 bases). Germline V CDR1 and CDR2: SGHVS, FNYEAQ. V shed 3 bases and J shed 3 bases, with 9 bases lying between them. The CDR3 spans 13 residues. The CDR3 spells CASSFPGDYEQYF. The CDR3 DNA reads as TGTGCCAGCAGCTTCCCGGGGGACTACGAGCAGTACTTC.

This chain joins TRBV2 and TRBJ1-5; unclear D gene. Germline CDR1 and CDR2: SNHLY and FYNNEI. CDR3 length equals 14 residues. V was cut by 1 base and J by 7 bases, with 11 bases left in between. This CDR3 is CASSEGLVEQPQHF. The DNA of the CDR3 is TGTGCCAGCAGTGAAGGCCTGGTAGAACAGCCCCAGCATTTT.

This clone has just a few counts. This sequence joins TRBV12-3 or TRBV12-4 and TRBJ2-7; possible D gene TRBD2, 5 bases. This CDR3 has 13 residues. The V end was cut by 2 bases, the J end by 5 bases, with 10 bases between. The CDR3 coding sequence is TGTGCCAGCAGTTTAAAGACCGGGGACGAGCAGTACTTC. Translation gives CASSLKTGDEQYF.

The chain recombines TRBV7-9 with TRBJ2-7; D may be TRBD2 (6 bases). The germline V and J ends were trimmed by 5 bases and 5 bases, with 22 bases remaining between them. The CDR3 is 16 residues long. Germline V gene lookup returns CDR1 SEHNR and CDR2 FQNEAQ (reference sequence). Here the CDR3 reads CASSPTLLAASHEQYF. The CDR3 nucleotides read TGTGCCAGCAGCCCGACCTTGTTAGCGGCATCCCACGAGCAGTACTTC.

This chain connects TRBV28 to TRBJ2-1, with D perhaps TRBD2 (6 bases). CDR1 MDHEN and CDR2 SYDVKM come from the germline V gene. V was trimmed by 7 bases and J by 10 bases, leaving 14 bases between them. The length of the CDR3 is 12 residues. CDR3 loop: CASNPGLLEQFF. The DNA of the CDR3 is TGTGCCAGCAACCCGGGACTTCTGGAGCAGTTCTTC.

The chain links TRBV27 to TRBJ1-3; 7 bases are a match to TRBD1. Trimming removed 3 bases from V and 8 bases from J; junction bases left unmatched: 4. CDR3 length: 13 residues. CDR1 and CDR2 (germline): MNHEY, SMNVEV (reference sequence). For the CDR3, the DNA is TGTGCCAGCAGTTTTCACACAGGGGACACCATATATTTT. Amino acid sequence: CASSFHTGDTIYF.

This clone has a single count. CDR3 coding DNA: TGCGCCAGCAGTCCTGGGACAGGGGGCACTGAAGCTTTCTTT. Amino acid sequence: CASSPGTGGTEAFF. The rearrangement joins TRBV5-1 to TRBJ1-1; 11 nucleotides align to TRBD1. The CDR3 consists of 14 residues. V trimming: 5 bases; J trimming: 4 bases; junction bases outside the gene matches: 4. Germline V gives CDR1 SGHRS, CDR2 YFSETQ. The full variable domain, in which reference TRBV5-1 and TRBJ1-1 provide the parts outside the CDR3, is KAGVTQTPRYLIKTRGQQVTLSCSPISGHRSVSWYQQTPGQGLQFLFEYFSETQRNKGNFPGRFSGRQFSNSRSEMNVSTLELGDSALYLCASSPGTGGTEAFFGQGTRLTVV.

This chain uses TRBV28 with TRBJ2-5, with D possibly being TRBD1 (6 bases). The CDR3 totals 14 residues. V dropped 6 bases and J dropped 4 bases, with 15 bases sitting between them. Germline CDR1 MDHEN, CDR2 SYDVKM. In DNA form, the CDR3 reads TGTGCCAGCAGGGGAAACAGGGTCCTAGAGACCCAGTACTTC. The encoded protein is CASRGNRVLETQYF. The full variable domain, completed using reference TRBV28 and TRBJ2-5, is DVKVTQSSRYLVKRTGEKVFLECVQDMDHENMFWYRQDPGLGLRLIYFSYDVKMKEKGDIPEGYSVSREKKERFSLILESASTNQTSMYLCASRGNRVLETQYFGPGTRLLVL.

The J gene is TRBJ2-1, the V gene TRBV7-2; possibly TRBD2 for D (7 bases). CDR3 size: 15 residues. The V end was cut by 3 bases, the J end by 4 bases, with 13 bases between. The germline V gene encodes CDR1 SGHTA and CDR2 FQGNSA. CDR3 nucleotide sequence: TGTGCCAGCAGCTTTAGGGCGGGGGCTTACAATGAGCAGTTCTTC. Protein: CASSFRAGAYNEQFF.

Concerning this clone itself: Other DNA sequences within the sample encode an identical CDR3. The CDR3 bases are TGTGCCAGCAGCTTAGCGGCAGGGAATCAGCCCCAGCATTTT. It codes for CASSLAAGNQPQHF. The V call is TRBV7-9, the J call TRBJ1-5; TRBD1 might be the D (5 bases). The CDR3 totals 14 residues. V gave up 0 bases and J gave up 4 bases, with 7 bases separating them. The germline V gene has CDR1 SEHNR and CDR2 FQNEAQ (reference sequence).

The chain joins TRBV28 to TRBJ2-3; 8 bases align to TRBD2. Per the germline V gene, CDR1 is MDHEN and CDR2 is SYDVKM. The CDR3 contains 15 residues. After removal of 8 bases from V and 0 bases from J, the junction contained 7 bases not matched to a gene. CDR3: CASPSIAGSTDTQYF. CDR3 nucleotides: TGTGCCAGCCCTTCTATAGCGGGGAGCACAGATACGCAGTATTTT.

Comments on this clone: Since a much larger clone is just one base distant, this may be a read error. This sample also contains other DNA sequences that code for the same CDR3. V usage is TRBV3-1 (or the pseudogene TRBV3-2) and J usage is TRBJ1-1; TRBD1 is a possible D gene (6 bases). The CDR3 runs to 11 residues. The V gene lost 6 bases and the J gene lost 5 bases, with 7 bases spanning the gap. The germline V gene has CDR1 LGHDT and CDR2 YNNKEL (reference sequence). CDR3 sequence reads: CASRGGTEAFF. CDR3 sequence (DNA): TGTGCCAGCAGAGGGGGTACTGAAGCTTTCTTT.

V gene TRBV7-6 combines with J gene TRBJ1-1; no clear D gene. The CDR3 has 14 residues. Trimming took 3 bases from V and 3 from J, leaving 11 bases between them. Germline CDR1 is SGHVS and CDR2 is FNYEAQ. The CDR3 is CASSLSIRDTEAFF. CDR3 bases: TGTGCCAGCAGCTTGAGCATCCGGGACACTGAAGCTTTCTTT. Full variable domain (remainder filled in from reference TRBV7-6 and TRBJ1-1): GAGVSQSPRYKVTKRGQDVALRCDPISGHVSLYWYRQALGQGPEFLTYFNYEAQQDKSGLPNDRFSAERPEGSISTLTIQRTEQRDSAMYRCASSLSIRDTEAFFGQGTRLTVV.

V and J are TRBV19 and TRBJ1-2; D gene unclear. The CDR3 runs to 12 residues. Germline V gene lookup returns CDR1 LNHDA and CDR2 SQIVND (reference sequence). The ends were cut back, 5 bases at V and 2 bases at J, with 6 bases in the middle. CDR3 nucleotide sequence: TGTGCCAGTAGTGACTGGAACTATGGCTACACCTTC. Translating it yields CASSDWNYGYTF.